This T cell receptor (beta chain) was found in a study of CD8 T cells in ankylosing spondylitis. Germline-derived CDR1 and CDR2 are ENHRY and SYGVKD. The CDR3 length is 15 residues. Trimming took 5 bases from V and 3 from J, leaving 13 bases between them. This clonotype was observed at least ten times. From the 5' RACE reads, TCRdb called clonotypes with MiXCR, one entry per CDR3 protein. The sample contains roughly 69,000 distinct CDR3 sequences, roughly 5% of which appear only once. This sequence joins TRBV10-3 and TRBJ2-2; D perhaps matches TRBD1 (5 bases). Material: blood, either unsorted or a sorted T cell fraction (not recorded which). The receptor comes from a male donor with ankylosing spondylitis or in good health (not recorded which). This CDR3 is CAISLTEGDTGELFF. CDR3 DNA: TGTGCCATCAGTTTAACAGAAGGGGACACCGGGGAGCTGTTTTTT.